These 21 T cell receptor beta chains were sequenced from one sample in a study of blood T cell repertoires in COVID-19. The assay was immunoSEQ multiplex PCR, and TCRdb's table has in-frame clones only and misses some. Among about 180,000 clones listed, roughly nine tenths were seen once. The sample taken for sequencing was PBMCs or T cells enriched from blood (not recorded which). Source of these receptors: a woman aged 35 to 49 with acute COVID-19.

The chain combines TRBV6-5 with TRBJ2-5, with TRBD1 identical over 7 bases. With V trimmed by 5 bases and J by 4 bases, 10 bases remained unmatched. The CDR3 loop spans 15 amino acids. Looked up from germline, CDR1 is MNHEY and CDR2 is SVGAGI. CDR3 DNA sequence: TGTGCCAGCAGTCTAAGTTCGAACAGGGGAGAGACCCAGTACTTC. Translation gives CASSLSSNRGETQYF.

This clone was seen only a few times. V and J are TRBV3-1 (or the pseudogene TRBV3-2) and TRBJ2-7; D is uncertain. V lost 0 bases and J 4 bases, leaving 16 bases between the germline ends. The CDR3 is made up of 16 amino acids. The germline CDR1 and CDR2 sequences are LGHDT and YNNKEL (reference sequence). CDR3 in DNA: TGTGCCAGCAGCCAAGAGCAGGCCACTTCGTGGTACGAGCAGTACTTC. Translated: CASSQEQATSWYEQYF.

The chain uses TRBV7-2 and TRBJ2-3; D is undetermined. V was shortened by 1 base and J by 2 bases, with 10 bases between the two germline ends. Per germline, CDR1 SGHTA and CDR2 FQGNSA. The CDR3 spans 15 residues. The CDR3 loop reads CASSLEIGSTDTQYF. Here the CDR3 DNA reads TGTGCCAGCAGCTTAGAAATTGGCTCCACAGATACGCAGTATTTT.

The V and J genes are TRBV5-6 and TRBJ2-7, with 11 positions matching TRBD1. The CDR3 covers 15 residues. The junction had 5 bases not matched to a gene; V was cut back by 2 bases and J by 4 bases. Germline V gene sequence: CDR1 SGHDT, CDR2 YYEEEE. The CDR3, as DNA: TGTGCCAGCAGCTTCTCCGGACAGGGGGCATACGAGCAGTACTTC. Translating gives CASSFSGQGAYEQYF.

This chain links TRBV10-3 with TRBJ2-5; possibly TRBD1 for D (6 bases). Trimming stripped 0 bases from V and 0 bases from J, with 8 bases between. The CDR3 is 15 residues long. The germline V gene encodes CDR1 ENHRY and CDR2 SYGVKD. The CDR3 region is CAISESRQDQETQYF. The CDR3 coding sequence is TGTGCCATCAGTGAGTCACGACAGGACCAAGAGACCCAGTACTTC.

The V call is TRBV27, the J call TRBJ2-5, with D perhaps TRBD1 (6 bases). V was shortened by 2 bases and J by 7 bases, with 14 bases between the two germline ends. Germline CDR1 and CDR2: MNHEY and SMNVEV (reference sequence). CDR3 length: 14 residues. The CDR3 spells CASSLGIKGVTQYF. The CDR3 coding sequence is TGTGCCAGCAGTTTAGGGATCAAGGGGGTGACCCAGTACTTC.

The rearrangement links TRBV7-2 to TRBJ2-3; 8 nucleotides line up with TRBD2. V lost 0 bases and J lost 0; bases outside the gene matches: 5. CDR3 length: 17 residues. CDR1 is SGHTA, CDR2 FQGNSA, per germline. CDR3: CASSLASGGASTDTQYF. The CDR3 DNA reads as TGTGCCAGCAGCTTAGCGTCGGGAGGGGCTAGCACAGATACGCAGTATTTT. The entire variable domain, with the rest obtained from reference TRBV7-2 and TRBJ2-3, is as follows: GAGVSQSPSNKVTEKGKDVELRCDPISGHTALYWYRQSLGQGLEFLIYFQGNSAPDKSGLPSDRFSAERTGGSVSTLTIQRTQQEDSAVYLCASSLASGGASTDTQYFGPGTRLTVL.

This chain links TRBV5-1 with TRBJ2-3; a weak D match, TRBD1 (5 bases). Germline CDR1 reads SGHRS; CDR2 reads YFSETQ. This CDR3 region has 15 residues. V was clipped by 3 bases and J by 3 bases, with 14 bases between them. Here the CDR3 reads CASSSRQPATDTQYF. The CDR3, as DNA: TGCGCCAGCAGCTCTAGACAGCCCGCGACAGATACGCAGTATTTT.

The V gene is TRBV30, the J gene TRBJ1-1; 8 nucleotides line up with TRBD1. Germline CDR1 reads GTSNPN; CDR2 reads SVGIG (reference sequence). The V and J ends lost 5 bases and 4 bases, in that order; junction bases with no gene match: 3. The CDR3 consists of 12 residues. The CDR3 protein is CAWQGASTEAFF. The CDR3 DNA is TGTGCCTGGCAGGGGGCGAGCACTGAAGCTTTCTTT. Filled out from reference TRBV30 and TRBJ1-1, the complete variable domain reads SQTIHQWPATLVQPVGSPLSLECTVEGTSNPNLYWYRQAAGRGLQLLFYSVGIGQISSEVPQNLSASRPQDRQFILSSKKLLLSDSGFYLCAWQGASTEAFFGQGTRLTVV.

The CDR3 coding sequence is TGTGCCAGCAGTGAATCCGGGGGACTTTCTGGAAACACCATATATTTT. This codes for CASSESGGLSGNTIYF. The chain has TRBV6-1 and TRBJ1-3, with D possibly being TRBD1 (5 bases). The CDR3 extends over 16 amino acids. Per germline, CDR1 MNHNS and CDR2 SASEGT. Trimming removed 2 bases at V and 1 base at J, with 12 bases between.

The chain carries TRBV27 and TRBJ2-1, with TRBD2 identical over 9 bases. The J segment lost 9 bases and the V segment lost 7 bases, leaving 10 bases of the junction unmatched. Germline V gene sequence: CDR1 MNHEY, CDR2 SMNVEV (reference sequence). The CDR3 runs to 14 residues. The CDR3 DNA reads TGTGCCAGCAATCCCGCGGGAGGGCGCGGTGAGCAGTTCTTC. Translating gives CASNPAGGRGEQFF.

J is TRBJ1-5 and V is TRBV19; D remains ambiguous. Between the trimmed V and J ends, which lost 5 bases and 2 bases, there was a span of 13 bases. CDR3 length: 15 amino acids. Per the germline V gene, CDR1 is LNHDA and CDR2 is SQIVND (reference sequence). For the CDR3, the DNA is TGTGCCAGTAGTTTAGCAGGAACCGGCAATCAGCCCCAGCATTTT. Translated: CASSLAGTGNQPQHF.

This clone was picked up one time. This chain joins TRBV11-2 and TRBJ2-7; a weak D match, TRBD2 (7 bases). The V end was cut by 7 bases, the J end by 3 bases, with 13 bases between. The CDR3 consists of 13 residues. The V gene's germline CDR1 is SGHAT and CDR2 FQNNGV. CDR3 sequence reads: CASTPRGLYEQYF. DNA of the CDR3: TGTGCCAGCACCCCGCGGGGGCTCTACGAGCAGTACTTC.

This rearrangement joins TRBV6-5 to TRBJ1-3; 7 bases map to TRBD1. The CDR3 contains 15 residues. The germline gives CDR1 MNHEY, CDR2 SVGAGI. V was clipped by 2 bases and J by 4 bases; unmatched bases: 5. For the CDR3, the DNA is TGTGCCAGCAGTTACAGGGGGACAGCAGGAAACACCATATATTTT. Translation: CASSYRGTAGNTIYF.

V gene TRBV7-6 combines with J gene TRBJ1-1, with 8 bases lining up with TRBD1. CDR3 length equals 17 residues. Losses at the gene ends were 5 bases for V and 0 bases for J; bases not matched to a gene: 11. The germline gives CDR1 SGHVS, CDR2 FNYEAQ. CDR3 residues: CASSLRTGSSLNTEAFF. In DNA, the CDR3 is TGTGCCAGCAGCCTACGGACAGGGTCAAGTTTGAACACTGAAGCTTTCTTT.

V gene TRBV9 combines with J gene TRBJ2-3; weak D call: TRBD2 (7 bases). Between the trimmed V and J ends, which lost 4 bases and 1 base, there was a span of 16 bases. The CDR3 is 16 residues long. In germline, CDR1 is SGDLS, CDR2 YYNGEE. The CDR3 coding sequence is TGTGCCAGCAGCCAGGGGAGCGGGGCCGGCACAGATACGCAGTATTTT. Protein sequence: CASSQGSGAGTDTQYF.

The rearrangement joins TRBV29-1 to TRBJ1-1; a possible D gene is TRBD1 (6 bases). This CDR3 has 12 residues. CDR1 SQVTM and CDR2 ANQGSEA come from the germline V gene. V shed 7 bases and J shed 8 bases, with 17 bases lying between them. CDR3 in amino acids: CSARPQGVEAFF. As DNA, the CDR3 is TGCAGCGCCCGACCACAGGGAGTGGAAGCTTTCTTT.

This clone has a single count. The genes are TRBV28 and TRBJ2-5; 8 bases align to TRBD1. The CDR3 sequence is 14 residues long. Germline loops: CDR1 MDHEN, CDR2 SYDVKM. V lost 5 bases to trimming and J lost 4 bases; unmatched junction nucleotides: 6. The chain's CDR3 is CASSLSGGRETQYF. CDR3 nucleotide sequence: TGTGCCAGCAGTCTATCAGGGGGCCGAGAGACCCAGTACTTC.

This sequence joins TRBV2 and TRBJ2-5; 7 bases map to TRBD2. The CDR3 has 18 amino acids. V lost 2 bases to trimming and J lost 1 base; unmatched junction nucleotides: 13. CDR1 and CDR2 from the germline V gene are SNHLY and FYNNEI. In DNA, the CDR3 is TGTGCCAGCAGTGAACTAGCGGCCCCAACACTAATCCAAGAGACCCAGTACTTC. It is translated as CASSELAAPTLIQETQYF.

This clone has just one count. J is TRBJ1-2 and V is TRBV5-1; a possible D gene is TRBD1 (5 bases). This CDR3 is 16 amino acids long. Trimming took 4 bases from V and 0 from J, leaving 16 bases between them. Germline V gene data show CDR1 as SGHRS and CDR2 as YFSETQ. In nucleotides, the CDR3 is TGCGCCAGCAGCGATCTCGCGGGGGGTACTAACTATGGCTACACCTTC. Translation: CASSDLAGGTNYGYTF.

This chain links TRBV10-2 with TRBJ2-5; the match to TRBD1 covers 12 bases. Per the germline V gene, CDR1 is WSHSY and CDR2 is SAAADI. The V gene end was trimmed by 1 base and the J gene end by 5 bases; junction bases not matched to a gene: 2. CDR3 length: 15 residues. The CDR3 bases are TGCGCCAGCAGTGAGTGGGACAGGGGGCAGGAGACCCAGTACTTC. This gives the protein CASSEWDRGQETQYF.